This T cell receptor beta chain was identified in a study of blood T cell repertoires in COVID-19. Germline assignment: CDR1 MNHEY and CDR2 SMNVEV (reference sequence). CDR3 size: 16 residues. V was cut by 3 bases and J by 3 bases, with 14 bases left in between. Using immunoSEQ multiplex PCR, the repertoire was profiled, and TCRdb retains in-frame clones only, with some absent. The data hold about 250,000 clones, with about 87% observed a single time. V and J are TRBV27 and TRBJ2-2, with D possibly being TRBD1 (6 bases). This clonotype was sampled from a woman aged 50 to 60 who had recovered from COVID-19. Sequencing input: PBMCs or T cells enriched from blood (not recorded which). CDR3 sequence reads: CASSFRRQEYTGELFF. CDR3 DNA sequence: TGTGCCAGCAGTTTTCGGCGACAGGAATACACCGGGGAGCTGTTTTTT.